The next 30 T cell receptor beta chains were all read from a single sample in a study of T cell repertoires in cytomegalovirus infection. Each CDR3 protein is one row after TCRdb ran MiXCR on the reads. The table lists about 920,000 distinct CDR3 sequences, less than 35% of them singletons. No antigen is known for these receptors. Here the sequenced sample was cultured CD8+ T cells from PBMCs, taken from culture after CMV antigen stimulation. The receptors stem from a human donor in good health (CMV status not recorded). Some clones in this sample may be carry-over from other donors' samples.

The V and J genes are TRBV15 and TRBJ1-1, with 9 bases that match TRBD1. The CDR3 is 15 residues long. J was trimmed by 1 base and V by 3 bases; bases with no gene match: 3. Germline V lookup: CDR1 LNHNV, CDR2 YYDKDF (reference sequence). The CDR3, as DNA: TGTGCCACCAGCAGGGACAGGGGCGAGAACACTGAAGCTTTCTTT. As protein: CATSRDRGENTEAFF.

Within the sample, this clonotype is medium-sized. V is TRBV7-2 and J is TRBJ2-5, with 11 bases identical to TRBD2. The junction had 3 bases not matched to a gene; V was cut back by 3 bases and J by 0 bases. This CDR3 is built from 16 residues. CDR1 and CDR2 from the germline V gene are SGHTA and FQGNSA. CDR3 in DNA: TGTGCCAGCAGCTTCTTAGCGGGGGGGCACCAAGAGACCCAGTACTTC. Translated: CASSFLAGGHQETQYF.

The V gene is TRBV27, the J gene TRBJ1-1; TRBD1 might be the D (5 bases). This CDR3 is built from 13 residues. V lost 5 bases and J 4 bases, leaving 11 bases between the germline ends. Per germline, CDR1 MNHEY and CDR2 SMNVEV (reference sequence). CDR3 DNA: TGTGCCAGCAGTGCGTCAGGGTTCACTGAAGCTTTCTTT. This translates into CASSASGFTEAFF.

This clonotype turned up a few times. V and J are TRBV13 and TRBJ2-2; D may be TRBD2 (7 bases). Germline-derived CDR1 and CDR2 are PRHDT and FYEKMQ (reference sequence). The CDR3 runs 14 residues. With 3 bases removed from V and 7 bases from J, the gap between germline ends came to 12 bases. DNA for the CDR3: TGTGCCAGCAGCTTGGGGGGGCCCGGCGGGGAGCTGTTTTTT. Amino acid sequence: CASSLGGPGGELFF.

In this sample, this clonotype turned up many times. The rearrangement links TRBV7-8 to TRBJ2-3; D unclear. The length of the CDR3 is 17 residues. Trimming pared 0 bases from V and 6 bases from J, leaving 19 bases between. Germline CDR1 reads SGHVS; CDR2 reads FQNEAQ. The CDR3 here is CASSLAQERPQEDTQYF. DNA for the CDR3: TGTGCCAGCAGCTTAGCGCAGGAGCGCCCGCAGGAGGATACGCAGTATTTT.

This rearrangement joins TRBV2 to TRBJ2-3, with 8 bases aligning to TRBD2. Germline assignment: CDR1 SNHLY and CDR2 FYNNEI. V lost 8 bases, J lost 8 bases, and 3 bases stayed unmatched. This CDR3 region has 11 residues. The CDR3 coding sequence is TGTGCCAGCCTGGCGGGGGGTACGCAGTATTTT. Translating it yields CASLAGGTQYF.

This clonotype was observed a single time. A much bigger clone sits one base away, suggesting this may be a read error. The CDR3 loop is CVSSLRSTNEKLFF. CDR3 coding DNA: TGTGTCAGCAGCTTACGGTCAACTAATGAAAAACTGTTTTTT. The V and J genes are TRBV7-2 and TRBJ1-4, with D hard to call. The CDR3 spans 14 residues. CDR1 and CDR2 (germline): SGHTA, FQGNSA.

The rearrangement joins TRBV2 to TRBJ1-5; D uncertain. Trimming pared 7 bases from V and 0 bases from J, leaving 16 bases between. Germline-derived CDR1 and CDR2 are SNHLY and FYNNEI. The CDR3 is made up of 16 amino acids. CDR3 in amino acids: CASKGNPSDSNQPQHF. CDR3 coding DNA: TGTGCCAGCAAGGGCAACCCCTCCGATAGCAATCAGCCCCAGCATTTT.

The genes are TRBV13 and TRBJ1-4; D may be TRBD1 (5 bases). The V and J ends lost 6 bases and 4 bases respectively, with 15 bases between them. Germline-derived CDR1 and CDR2 are PRHDT and FYEKMQ (reference sequence). The CDR3 runs to 15 residues. The CDR3 coding sequence is TGTGCCAGCAGTTTTTCGGACACATTTAATGAAAAACTGTTTTTT. It yields the protein CASSFSDTFNEKLFF.

The V and J genes are TRBV5-8 and TRBJ1-1; 9 nucleotides align to TRBD1. CDR1 SGHTS and CDR2 YDEGEE come from the germline V gene. Losses at the gene ends were 5 bases for V and 4 bases for J; bases not matched to a gene: 18. This CDR3 is 18 amino acids long. The CDR3 region is CASRTTGTGNHRFTEAFF. CDR3 coding DNA: TGTGCCAGCAGGACTACCGGGACAGGGAATCACCGATTCACTGAAGCTTTCTTT.

The V gene is TRBV6-4, the J gene TRBJ1-1; D unclear. V lost 0 bases, J lost 1 base, and 3 bases lay in between. The CDR3 spans 13 residues. Looked up from germline, CDR1 is MRHNA and CDR2 is SNTAGT. The DNA for the CDR3 is TGTGCCAGCAGTGACTCGACGAACACTGAAGCTTTCTTT. Encoded protein: CASSDSTNTEAFF.

The chain is built from TRBV5-1 and TRBJ1-1, with D possibly TRBD1 on 6 matching bases. Trimming took 0 bases from V and 8 from J, leaving 20 bases between them. The CDR3 is 16 amino acids. Germline-derived CDR1 and CDR2 are SGHRS and YFSETQ. For the CDR3, the DNA is TGCGCCAGCAGCTTGGCTTTTTCGGCAGGGGATGGGGAAGCTTTCTTT. Its protein is CASSLAFSAGDGEAFF.

The V call is TRBV9, the J call TRBJ2-3; D uncertain. The CDR3 has 14 residues. Trimming left V 1 base short and J 0 bases short, with 6 bases between. CDR1 is SGDLS, CDR2 YYNGEE, per germline. CDR3 protein: CASSVFSSTDTQYF. The CDR3 region has the DNA TGTGCCAGCAGCGTATTCTCTAGCACAGATACGCAGTATTTT.

This clonotype was observed many times. V usage is TRBV4-3 and J usage is TRBJ2-6; maybe TRBD1 (6 bases). The CDR3 length is 16 residues. Germline CDR1 reads LGHNA; CDR2 reads YSLEER. Trimming took off 3 bases at V and 0 bases at J, with 9 bases between the two ends. DNA for the CDR3: TGCGCCAGCAGCCAGGACAGACACTCTGGGGCCAACGTCCTGACTTTC. It codes for CASSQDRHSGANVLTF.

A few counts support this clonotype. This chain uses TRBV7-6 with TRBJ1-3; possibly TRBD1 for D (6 bases). The V and J ends lost 1 base and 2 bases respectively, with 15 bases between them. The CDR3 loop spans 17 amino acids. From germline, CDR1 is SGHVS and CDR2 FNYEAQ. CDR3 in DNA: TGTGCCAGCAGCTTAGTCAGAGCCGGGGGCGCTGGAAACACCATATATTTT. This translates into CASSLVRAGGAGNTIYF.

This chain links TRBV4-1 with TRBJ1-1, with D hard to call. The CDR3 runs 13 residues. The V and J ends lost 4 bases and 8 bases respectively, with 14 bases between them. In germline, CDR1 is MGHRA, CDR2 YSYEKL. The CDR3 DNA reads TGCGCCAGCAGCCCCTCCGGGCTCCTCGAAGCTTTCTTT. Translated: CASSPSGLLEAFF.

This clonotype was observed a few times. The chain has TRBV7-9 and TRBJ2-5, with 8 positions matching TRBD2. From germline, CDR1 is SEHNR and CDR2 FQNEAQ (reference sequence). The CDR3 is 15 amino acids. V dropped 7 bases and J dropped 5; count of bases not matched to a gene: 12. CDR3 in amino acids: CASTTGTSTGETQYF. Here the CDR3 DNA reads TGTGCCAGCACCACCGGGACTAGTACAGGGGAGACCCAGTACTTC.

This chain uses TRBV7-6 with TRBJ2-5; TRBD2 agrees at 10 bases. Trimming at V came to 4 bases and at J to 9 bases, leaving 17 bases not matched to a gene. CDR3 length equals 17 residues. CDR1 is SGHVS, CDR2 FNYEAQ, per germline. In nucleotides, the CDR3 is TGTGCCAGCAGCTCACAGCCTGCTAGCGGGGGTTCGTTGGCCCAGTACTTC. Translation: CASSSQPASGGSLAQYF.

This clonotype was counted a few times. This chain uses TRBV12-3 or TRBV12-4 with TRBJ1-1; tentatively, D is TRBD1 (5 bases). The CDR3 loop spans 15 amino acids. The germline V and J ends were trimmed by 7 bases and 1 base, with 16 bases remaining between them. CDR3 coding DNA: TGTGCCAGCACCGTCAGTTCTAGGGGGAACACTGAAGCTTTCTTT. Its translation is CASTVSSRGNTEAFF.

The chain combines TRBV15 with TRBJ2-7, with TRBD1 matching 9 bases. V was pared by 4 bases and J by 4 bases, with 8 bases of the junction left unmatched. CDR1 and CDR2 from the germline V gene are LNHNV and YYDKDF (reference sequence). The CDR3 runs 15 residues. This CDR3 reads CATSNTGTGFYEQYF. As DNA, the CDR3 is TGTGCCACCAGCAACACCGGGACAGGGTTTTACGAGCAGTACTTC.

This chain joins TRBV20-1 and TRBJ2-1, with TRBD2 matching 9 bases. The trim removed 0 bases at V and 2 bases at J, leaving 11 bases unmatched. Germline V gene data show CDR1 as DFQATT and CDR2 as SNEGSKA (reference sequence). The CDR3 length is 18 residues. The CDR3 here is CSARDRGSGGRPYNEQFF. Written as DNA, the CDR3 is TGCAGTGCTAGAGATCGGGGTAGCGGGGGTCGTCCCTACAATGAGCAGTTCTTC.

The chain has TRBV11-2 and TRBJ2-1; the match to TRBD2 covers 9 bases. The germline V gene encodes CDR1 SGHAT and CDR2 FQNNGV. The V gene end was trimmed by 1 base and the J gene end by 7 bases; junction bases not matched to a gene: 5. The CDR3 runs 15 residues. DNA for the CDR3: TGTGCCAGCAGCTTAGGCGGGGGGGTCATGAATGAGCAGTTCTTC. As protein: CASSLGGGVMNEQFF.

This clonotype appeared once. This rearrangement joins TRBV12-5 to TRBJ2-2; maybe TRBD1 (6 bases). Germline V lookup: CDR1 LGHNT, CDR2 FRNRAP. Trimming cost V 2 bases and J 3 bases, with 16 bases left between them. The CDR3 totals 17 residues. The CDR3 DNA reads TGTGCTAGTGGTTTGCCCAACAGGGTATGGGACACCGGGGAGCTGTTTTTT. Amino acid sequence: CASGLPNRVWDTGELFF.

The chain combines TRBV6-8 with TRBJ2-5, with D unclear. In germline, CDR1 is MNHGY, CDR2 SAAAGT. With 6 bases removed from V and 3 bases from J, the gap between germline ends came to 11 bases. The CDR3 spans 13 residues. The CDR3 bases are TGTGCCAGCAGCATTCTAGAGGAAGAGACCCAGTACTTC. Translation: CASSILEEETQYF.

This clonotype occurred a few times. V is TRBV6-5 and J is TRBJ1-2; D is undetermined. The CDR3 spans 14 residues. CDR1 and CDR2 from the germline V gene are MNHEY and SVGAGI. V was trimmed by 0 bases and J by 8 bases, leaving 13 bases between them. CDR3: CASSYSSYPGGYTF. DNA of the CDR3: TGTGCCAGCAGTTACTCGTCGTACCCGGGCGGCTACACCTTC.

This clonotype was picked up many times. This chain connects TRBV7-6 to TRBJ1-1, with unresolved D. Germline CDR1 SGHVS, CDR2 FNYEAQ. The V and J ends lost 1 base and 1 base respectively, with 13 bases between them. This CDR3 has 16 residues. The chain's CDR3 is CASSLDAIPSNTEAFF. The CDR3 coding sequence is TGTGCCAGCAGCTTAGACGCGATACCATCGAACACTGAAGCTTTCTTT.

There are a few counts of this clonotype. The rearrangement links TRBV4-1 to TRBJ2-3; D remains unclear. V was shortened by 1 base and J by 5 bases, with 13 bases between the two germline ends. The CDR3 spans 15 residues. Germline V gene data show CDR1 as MGHRA and CDR2 as YSYEKL. For the CDR3, the DNA is TGCGCCAGCAGCCAAGCCCTTCTCGGTAAAGATACGCAGTATTTT. It specifies CASSQALLGKDTQYF.

The rearrangement joins TRBV15 to TRBJ2-1; D is perhaps TRBD2 (6 bases). V was clipped by 0 bases and J by 0 bases, with 9 bases between them. CDR1 and CDR2 from the germline V gene are LNHNV and YYDKDF (reference sequence). The CDR3 consists of 16 residues. CDR3 in amino acids: CATSRDGGSSYNEQFF. In DNA, the CDR3 is TGTGCCACCAGCAGAGATGGGGGGAGCTCCTACAATGAGCAGTTCTTC.

Ten or more counts support this clonotype. The V gene is TRBV7-9, the J gene TRBJ2-3; D unresolved. Germline values: CDR1 SEHNR, CDR2 FQNEAQ (reference sequence). The CDR3 contains 13 residues. V lost 5 bases, J lost 4 bases, and 10 bases lay in between. CDR3 region: CASSPPGPDTQYF. The CDR3 bases are TGTGCCAGCAGCCCACCCGGTCCAGATACGCAGTATTTT. The variable domain in full, with the rest retrieved from reference TRBV7-9 and TRBJ2-3, is DTGVSQNPRHKITKRGQNVTFRCDPISEHNRLYWYRQTLGQGPEFLTYFQNEAQLEKSRLLSDRFSAERPKGSFSTLEIQRTEQGDSAMYLCASSPPGPDTQYFGPGTRLTVL.

In the case of this clonotype: A read error may account for a junction end that differs from germline. The rearrangement joins TRBV7-7 to TRBJ2-1, with D perhaps matching TRBD2 (5 bases). The length of the CDR3 is 13 residues. CDR1 and CDR2 from the germline V gene are SSHAT and FNYEAQ (reference sequence). Here the CDR3 reads CASSLALGNEQFF. CDR3 nucleotide sequence: TGTGCTAGCAGCTTAGCGTTGGGAAATGAGCAGTTCTTC. Together with reference TRBV7-7 and TRBJ2-1, the CDR3 gives the full variable domain: GAGVSQSPRYKVTKRGQDVTLRCDPISSHATLYWYQQALGQGPEFLTYFNYEAQPDKSGLPSDRFSAERPEGSISTLTIQRTEQRDSAMYRCASSLALGNEQFFGPGTRLTVL.